The clone carrying this T cell receptor beta chain was counted only a few times. The antigen remains undetermined. Per germline, CDR1 ENHRY and CDR2 SYGVKD. The CDR3 extends over 13 amino acids. The V and J ends lost 4 bases and 4 bases respectively, with 7 bases between them. Every bit of the isolated RNA underwent reverse transcription, so sequencing read expressed TCRB transcripts. Regulatory, naive and central memory T cell samples averaged approximately 3.8 million reads. Produced via immunoSEQ multiplex PCR; TCRdb's table is partial and in-frame only. Seen here are a few hundred thousand clones, about 15% observed once, and the top ten hold approximately 0.018%. The data belong to a study of beta chain features in type 1 diabetes. Study results and caveats: When Type 1 diabetes patients were examined, their TCRB CDR3s proved moderately but significantly shorter in all four CD4+ subsets.

Sequenced input: naive CD4+ T cells from blood. The receptor was isolated from a man aged 25 to 40 with type 1 diabetes. The J gene is TRBJ1-4, the V gene TRBV10-3, with D uncertain. The CDR3 nucleotides are TGTGCCATCAGTGTATACATTAATGAAAAACTGTTTTTT. This gives the protein CAISVYINEKLFF.